Below, one TCR beta chain is given with its context. The data stem from a study of blood T cell repertoires in COVID-19. Study-level information: PBMCs, B-cell-depleted T cells, or T cells provided the cDNA or gDNA that made up the material.

CDR3 size: 15 residues. V shed 0 bases and J 5 bases; nucleotides not matched to a gene: 1. CDR1 MNHEY and CDR2 SMNVEV come from the germline V gene (reference sequence). Generated by immunoSEQ multiplex PCR, the TCRdb table keeps only in-frame clones and is missing some. The table shows 150,000 to 180,000 clones, with about 90% occurring only once. The material sequenced was peripheral blood. This sequence originates from a man aged 45 to 65 with acute or convalescent COVID-19. The chain combines TRBV27 with TRBJ1-6; TRBD1 matches at 7 bases. The CDR3, as DNA: TGTGCCAGCAGTTTATCGGGACAGCATAATTCACCCCTCCACTTT. Translation gives CASSLSGQHNSPLHF.